This TCR beta chain was recorded in a study of blood T cell repertoires in COVID-19. Study overall: PBMCs, B-cell-depleted T cells, or T cells provided the cDNA or gDNA that made up the material.

Germline V gene data show CDR1 as LNHDA and CDR2 as SQIVND (reference sequence). V was pared by 5 bases and J by 5 bases, with 5 bases of the junction left unmatched. The CDR3 covers 15 residues. As processed by the authors: Reference gene primer amplification gave estimated nucleated cell counts. Here immunoSEQ multiplex PCR was the method, and the copy in TCRdb shows in-frame clones only, minus some. From that table come the V and J calls and clone size; the DNA was used to work out D and trimming. Of around 100,000 clones in the sample, roughly 80% were seen once. Sample: peripheral blood. The TCR was taken from a woman in her sixties or seventies with acute or convalescent COVID-19. The chain combines TRBV19 with TRBJ1-6; TRBD1 matches 8 bases. The CDR3 is CASSGSTGDNSPLHF. Written as DNA, the CDR3 is TGTGCCAGTAGTGGCTCGACAGGGGATAATTCACCCCTCCACTTT.